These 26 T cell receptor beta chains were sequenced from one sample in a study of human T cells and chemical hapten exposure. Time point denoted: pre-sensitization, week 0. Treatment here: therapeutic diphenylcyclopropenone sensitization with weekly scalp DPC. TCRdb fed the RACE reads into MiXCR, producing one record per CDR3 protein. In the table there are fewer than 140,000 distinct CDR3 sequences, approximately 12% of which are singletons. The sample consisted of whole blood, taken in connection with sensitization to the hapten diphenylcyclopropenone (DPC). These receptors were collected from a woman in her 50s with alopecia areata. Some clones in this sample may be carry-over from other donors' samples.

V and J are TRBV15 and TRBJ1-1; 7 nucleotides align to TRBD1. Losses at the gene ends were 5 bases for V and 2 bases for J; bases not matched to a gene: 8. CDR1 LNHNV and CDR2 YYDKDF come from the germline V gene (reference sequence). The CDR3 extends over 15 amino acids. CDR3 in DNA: TGTGCCACCAGCGGCGGTGGAGGGGGCAACACTGAAGCTTTCTTT. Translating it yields CATSGGGGGNTEAFF.

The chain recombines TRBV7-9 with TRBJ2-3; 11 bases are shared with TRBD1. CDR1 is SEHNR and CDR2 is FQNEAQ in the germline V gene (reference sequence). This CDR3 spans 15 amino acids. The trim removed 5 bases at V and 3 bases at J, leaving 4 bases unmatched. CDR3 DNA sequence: TGTGCCAGCAGCGCGGACAGGGGGCTAACAGATACGCAGTATTTT. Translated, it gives CASSADRGLTDTQYF.

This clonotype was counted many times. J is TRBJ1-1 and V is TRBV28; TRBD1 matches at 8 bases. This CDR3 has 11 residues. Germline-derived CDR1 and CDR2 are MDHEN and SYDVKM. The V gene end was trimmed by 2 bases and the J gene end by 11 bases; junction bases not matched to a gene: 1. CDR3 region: CASSLRDRAFF. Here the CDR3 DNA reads TGTGCCAGCAGTTTAAGGGACAGGGCTTTCTTT.

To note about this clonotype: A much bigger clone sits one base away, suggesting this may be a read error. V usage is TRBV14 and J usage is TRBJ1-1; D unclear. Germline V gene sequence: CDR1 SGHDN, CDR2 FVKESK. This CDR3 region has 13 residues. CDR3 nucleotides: TGTGCCAGCAGCCAAGTACTAAACACTGAAACTTTCTTT. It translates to CASSQVLNTETFF.

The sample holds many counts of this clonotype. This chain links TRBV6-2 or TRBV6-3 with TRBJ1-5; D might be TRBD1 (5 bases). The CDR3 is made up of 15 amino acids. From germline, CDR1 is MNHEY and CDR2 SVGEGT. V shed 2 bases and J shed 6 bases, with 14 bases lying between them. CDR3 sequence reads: CASSYGTRVVQPQHF. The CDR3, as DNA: TGTGCCAGCAGTTACGGGACGAGAGTGGTTCAGCCCCAGCATTTT.

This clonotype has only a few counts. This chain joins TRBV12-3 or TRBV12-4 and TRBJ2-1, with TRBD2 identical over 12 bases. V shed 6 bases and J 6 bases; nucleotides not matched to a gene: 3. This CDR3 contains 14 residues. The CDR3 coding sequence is TGTGCCAGCAGAACTAGCGGGGGGAGCAATGAGCAGTTCTTC. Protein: CASRTSGGSNEQFF.

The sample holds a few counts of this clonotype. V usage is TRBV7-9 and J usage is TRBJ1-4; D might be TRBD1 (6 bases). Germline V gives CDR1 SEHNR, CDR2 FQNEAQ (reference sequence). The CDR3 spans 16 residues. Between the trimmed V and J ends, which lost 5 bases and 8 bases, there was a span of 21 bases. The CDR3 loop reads CASSPTSAGGLEKLFF. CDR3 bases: TGTGCCAGCAGCCCTACGTCAGCCGGGGGGCTAGAAAAACTGTTTTTT.

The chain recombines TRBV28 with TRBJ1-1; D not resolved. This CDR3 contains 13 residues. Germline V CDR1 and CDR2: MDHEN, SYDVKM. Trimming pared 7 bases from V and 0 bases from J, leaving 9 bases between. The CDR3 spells CASKKDMNTEAFF. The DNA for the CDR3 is TGTGCCAGCAAAAAGGATATGAACACTGAAGCTTTCTTT.

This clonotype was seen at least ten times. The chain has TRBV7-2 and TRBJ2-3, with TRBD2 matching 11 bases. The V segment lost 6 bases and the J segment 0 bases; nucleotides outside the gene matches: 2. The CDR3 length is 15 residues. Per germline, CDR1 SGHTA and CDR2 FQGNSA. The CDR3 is CASRGTSGSTDTQYF. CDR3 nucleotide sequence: TGTGCCAGCAGGGGGACTAGCGGCAGCACAGATACGCAGTATTTT.

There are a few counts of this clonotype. The CDR3 DNA reads as TGTGCCAGCAGTTCCGCAGGACTAGCGGACCTTCCTAGAACCTACGAGCAGTACTTC. Amino acid sequence: CASSSAGLADLPRTYEQYF. The chain has TRBV6-6 and TRBJ2-7; the match to TRBD2 covers 10 bases. Per germline, CDR1 MNHNY and CDR2 SVGAGI (reference sequence). This CDR3 is built from 19 residues. J lost 2 bases, V lost 4 bases, and 17 bases had no gene match.

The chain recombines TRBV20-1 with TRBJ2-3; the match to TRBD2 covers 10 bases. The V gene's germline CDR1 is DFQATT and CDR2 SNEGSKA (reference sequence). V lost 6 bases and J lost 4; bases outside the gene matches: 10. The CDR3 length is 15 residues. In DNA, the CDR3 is TGCAGTGCCATCCCCGGACTAGCGGTCCCAGATACGCAGTATTTT. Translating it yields CSAIPGLAVPDTQYF.

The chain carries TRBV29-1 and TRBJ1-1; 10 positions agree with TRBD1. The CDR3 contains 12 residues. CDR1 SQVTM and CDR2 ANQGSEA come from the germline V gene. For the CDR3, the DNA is TGCGCTGACAGGGGGCTGGATACTGAAGCTTTCTTT. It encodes CADRGLDTEAFF.

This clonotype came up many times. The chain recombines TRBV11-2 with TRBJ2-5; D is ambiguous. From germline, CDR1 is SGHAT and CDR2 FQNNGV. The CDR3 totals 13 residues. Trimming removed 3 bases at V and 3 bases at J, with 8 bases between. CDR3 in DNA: TGTGCCAGCAGCTTTGCCAGGAAAGAGACCCAGTACTTC. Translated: CASSFARKETQYF. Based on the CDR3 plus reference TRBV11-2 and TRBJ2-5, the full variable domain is EAGVAQSPRYKIIEKRQSVAFWCNPISGHATLYWYQQILGQGPKLLIQFQNNGVVDDSQLPKDRFSAERLKGVDSTLKIQPAKLEDSAVYLCASSFARKETQYFGPGTRLLVL.

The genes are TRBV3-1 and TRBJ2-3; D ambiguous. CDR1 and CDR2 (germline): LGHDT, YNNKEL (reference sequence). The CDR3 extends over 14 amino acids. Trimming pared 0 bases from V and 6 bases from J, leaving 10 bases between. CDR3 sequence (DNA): TGTGCCAGCAGCCAAGATCTTCCCATGGATACGCAGTATTTT. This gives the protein CASSQDLPMDTQYF.

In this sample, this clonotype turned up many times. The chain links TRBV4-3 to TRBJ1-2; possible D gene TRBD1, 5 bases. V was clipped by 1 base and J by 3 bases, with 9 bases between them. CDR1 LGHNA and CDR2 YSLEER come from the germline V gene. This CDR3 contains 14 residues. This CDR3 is CASSQAQGDYGYTF. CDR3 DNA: TGCGCCAGCAGCCAAGCCCAGGGAGACTATGGCTACACCTTC.

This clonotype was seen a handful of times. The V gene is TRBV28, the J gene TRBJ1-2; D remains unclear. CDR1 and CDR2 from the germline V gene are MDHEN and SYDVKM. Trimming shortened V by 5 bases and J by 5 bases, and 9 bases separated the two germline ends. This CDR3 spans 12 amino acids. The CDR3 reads CASSPQRYGYTF. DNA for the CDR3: TGTGCCAGCAGTCCACAACGTTATGGCTACACCTTC.

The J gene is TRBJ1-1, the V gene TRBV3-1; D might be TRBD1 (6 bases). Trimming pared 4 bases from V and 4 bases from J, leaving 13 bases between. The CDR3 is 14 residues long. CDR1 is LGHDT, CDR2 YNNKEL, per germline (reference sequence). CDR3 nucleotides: TGTGCCAGCAGCCTTCGGGGGCCGGGCACTGAAGCTTTCTTT. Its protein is CASSLRGPGTEAFF.

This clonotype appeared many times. For the CDR3, the DNA is TGCAGTGCTAGTTCCTACATCACCGGGGAGCTGTTTTTT. Protein: CSASSYITGELFF. The chain couples TRBV20-1 to TRBJ2-2; D not resolved. Germline V CDR1 and CDR2: DFQATT, SNEGSKA (reference sequence). The CDR3 has 13 amino acids. V was trimmed by 3 bases and J by 4 bases, leaving 9 bases between them.

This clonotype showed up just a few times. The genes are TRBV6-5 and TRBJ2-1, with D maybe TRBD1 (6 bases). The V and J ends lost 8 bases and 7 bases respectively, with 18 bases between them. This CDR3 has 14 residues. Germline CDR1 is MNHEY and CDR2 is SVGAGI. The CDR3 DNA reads TGTGCCAGCCGGGCGGACAGAGGGTGGAATGAGCAGTTCTTC. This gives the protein CASRADRGWNEQFF.

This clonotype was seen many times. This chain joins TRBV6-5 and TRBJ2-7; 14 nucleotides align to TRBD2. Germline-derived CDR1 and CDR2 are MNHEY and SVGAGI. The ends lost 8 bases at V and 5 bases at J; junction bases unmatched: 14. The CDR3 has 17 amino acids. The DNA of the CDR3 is TGTGCCAGCGGCCCAGGGACTAGCGGGAGAAATTTCCACGAGCAGTACTTC. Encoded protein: CASGPGTSGRNFHEQYF.

CDR3 in DNA: TGTGCCATCAGTGAGATTCAGTCGGACTATGGCTACACCTTC. Protein product: CAISEIQSDYGYTF. The rearrangement links TRBV10-3 to TRBJ1-2; unclear D gene. Looked up from germline, CDR1 is ENHRY and CDR2 is SYGVKD. Trimming shortened V by 2 bases and J by 3 bases, and 10 bases separated the two germline ends. The CDR3 is made up of 14 amino acids.

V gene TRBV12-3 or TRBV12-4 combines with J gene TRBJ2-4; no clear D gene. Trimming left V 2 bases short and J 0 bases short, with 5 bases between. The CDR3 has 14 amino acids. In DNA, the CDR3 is TGTGCCAGCAGTTTATTAGGAGCCAAAAACATTCAGTACTTC. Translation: CASSLLGAKNIQYF.

CDR3: CASSLEGGGTEAFF. CDR3 bases: TGTGCCAGCAGCTTGGAGGGAGGTGGCACTGAAGCTTTCTTT. The chain combines TRBV5-6 with TRBJ1-1; D is unclear. CDR3 length equals 14 residues. The ends were cut back, 0 bases at V and 4 bases at J, with 10 bases in the middle. Per the germline V gene, CDR1 is SGHDT and CDR2 is YYEEEE.

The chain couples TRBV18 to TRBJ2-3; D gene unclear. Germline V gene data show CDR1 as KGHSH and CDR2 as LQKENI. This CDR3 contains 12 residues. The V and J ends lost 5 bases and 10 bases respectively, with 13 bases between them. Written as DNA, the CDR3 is TGTGCCAGCTCAGCGTTTAACGTTCCGCAGTATTTT. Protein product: CASSAFNVPQYF.

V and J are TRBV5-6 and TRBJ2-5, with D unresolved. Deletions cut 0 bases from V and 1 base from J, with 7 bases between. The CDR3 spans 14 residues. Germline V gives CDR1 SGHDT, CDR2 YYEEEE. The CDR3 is CASSLGSFQETQYF. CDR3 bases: TGTGCCAGCAGCTTGGGATCCTTCCAAGAGACCCAGTACTTC.

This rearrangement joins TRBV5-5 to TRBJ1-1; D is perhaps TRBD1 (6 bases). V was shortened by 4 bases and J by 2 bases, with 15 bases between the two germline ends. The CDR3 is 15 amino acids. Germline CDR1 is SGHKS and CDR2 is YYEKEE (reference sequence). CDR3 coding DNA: TGTGCCAGCAGCAGCCCAGGGGTCTCCAACACTGAAGCTTTCTTT. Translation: CASSSPGVSNTEAFF.